The 9 T cell receptor beta chains below were found in one sample sequenced in a study of T cell changes during pregnancy in multiple sclerosis. The repertoire was sequenced with immunoSEQ multiplex PCR; TCRdb's copy has only in-frame clones and lacks some. Among some 44,000 clones listed, around nine tenths were seen once. Sample: CD4+ T cells from peripheral blood mononuclear cells, taken before pregnancy. These receptors originate from a female donor with multiple sclerosis, enrolled in a pregnancy study.

This chain joins TRBV6-1 and TRBJ1-4, with 7 bases aligning to TRBD1. Germline values: CDR1 MNHNS, CDR2 SASEGT. Trimming took 4 bases from V and 6 from J; bases not matched to a gene: 8. This CDR3 has 15 residues. The CDR3, as DNA: TGTGCCAGCAGTGTACTACAGGGGTTAGATGAAAAACTGTTTTTT. It encodes CASSVLQGLDEKLFF.

This rearrangement joins TRBV14 to TRBJ1-1, with 11 bases aligning to TRBD1. The CDR3 consists of 18 residues. V dropped 2 bases and J dropped 0; count of bases not matched to a gene: 8. The V gene's germline CDR1 is SGHDN and CDR2 FVKESK. DNA for the CDR3: TGTGCCAGCAGCCAATCCGGGACAGGGGGATTTGTGAACACTGAAGCTTTCTTT. It yields the protein CASSQSGTGGFVNTEAFF.

The chain recombines TRBV6-5 with TRBJ2-7, with D possibly matching TRBD2 (5 bases). V lost 0 bases and J 5 bases, leaving 14 bases between the germline ends. The CDR3 runs to 15 residues. Looked up from germline, CDR1 is MNHEY and CDR2 is SVGAGI. This chain's CDR3 is CASSYSGAPRNEQYF. The CDR3 DNA reads TGTGCCAGCAGTTACTCGGGAGCCCCTCGGAACGAGCAGTACTTC.

The V call is TRBV7-8, the J call TRBJ2-2, with TRBD2 identical over 8 bases. Looked up from germline, CDR1 is SGHVS and CDR2 is FQNEAQ. The J segment lost 6 bases and the V segment lost 6 bases, leaving 12 bases of the junction unmatched. This CDR3 is 16 amino acids long. DNA of the CDR3: TGTGCCAGCAGTGACCTGGGACTAGGAGGCGCCGGGGAGCTGTTTTTT. As protein: CASSDLGLGGAGELFF.

V is TRBV11-2 and J is TRBJ2-1, with 11 bases matching TRBD2. CDR3 length: 16 amino acids. Trimming cost V 0 bases and J 7 bases; bases outside gene matches: 5. Germline V lookup: CDR1 SGHAT, CDR2 FQNNGV. CDR3 sequence reads: CASSLEPVAGGNEQFF. CDR3 sequence (DNA): TGTGCCAGCAGCTTAGAACCCGTAGCGGGGGGGAATGAGCAGTTCTTC.

The gene calls are TRBV11-3 and TRBJ2-1; 12 nucleotides align to TRBD2. The length of the CDR3 is 13 residues. V trimming: 4 bases; J trimming: 13 bases; junction bases outside the gene matches: 5. CDR1 and CDR2 from the germline V gene are SGHNT and YENEEA. The DNA of the CDR3 is TGTGCCAGCAGCTCCCTAGCGGGGGGGCCCCAGTTCTTC. This encodes CASSSLAGGPQFF.

V and J are TRBV30 and TRBJ1-1, with 12 bases fitting TRBD1. This CDR3 spans 13 amino acids. V shed 8 bases, J shed 11 bases, and the junction held 12 bases outside the gene matches. Germline CDR1 reads GTSNPN; CDR2 reads SVGIG (reference sequence). The CDR3, as DNA: TGTGCCGGTCCCGGGACAGGGGGCGTGAGGGCTTTCTTT. Translated, it gives CAGPGTGGVRAFF.

The J gene is TRBJ2-7, the V gene TRBV10-1; tentatively, D is TRBD1 (6 bases). The ends were cut back, 8 bases at V and 6 bases at J, with 17 bases in the middle. Germline assignment: CDR1 WNHNN and CDR2 SYGVQD (reference sequence). The CDR3 sequence is 13 residues long. The CDR3 bases are TGCGCCAGCCGTGGGCAGGGGAGCGGCGAGCAGTACTTC. Encoded protein: CASRGQGSGEQYF.

The chain carries TRBV4-1 and TRBJ2-3, with D maybe TRBD1 (5 bases). In germline, CDR1 is MGHRA, CDR2 YSYEKL. Trimming left V 0 bases short and J 10 bases short, with 20 bases between. The length of the CDR3 is 16 residues. In nucleotides, the CDR3 is TGCGCCAGCAGCCAAGAAGGGGAAATTTTCCCCACAGCGCAGTATTTT. It codes for CASSQEGEIFPTAQYF.